This T cell receptor (beta chain) was obtained from a study of T cell responses to AZD1222 COVID-19 vaccine. The table lists this clone with a count of one. TCRdb's table, derived via immunoSEQ multiplex PCR, lists solely in-frame clones and lacks some. The table has 150,000 to 200,000 clones, 80% to 95% seen once. The CDR3 is 17 amino acids. Germline assignment: CDR1 SGHKS and CDR2 YYEKEE (reference sequence). With 2 bases clipped from V and 7 bases from J, the junction kept 14 bases outside the gene matches. Sequenced here: peripheral blood, sampled on day 0 of AZD1222 vaccination. The sequence was collected from an adult in good health. The genes are TRBV5-5 and TRBJ1-1; 10 nucleotides align to TRBD1. CDR3 residues: CASSLSPPGQGLYEAFF. CDR3 in DNA: TGTGCCAGCAGCTTAAGCCCCCCGGGACAGGGGTTATATGAAGCTTTCTTT.